Described below is a single T cell receptor beta chain sequence and its context. Its cognate antigen is unknown. Germline loops: CDR1 SGHRS, CDR2 YFSETQ. The V and J ends lost 4 bases and 0 bases respectively, with 7 bases between them. The CDR3 has 13 residues. The sample comes from a study of cytomegalovirus exposure and HLA in healthy donors. Study-wide results and limits: TCR beta chain V- and J-gene trimming was linked, in a later analysis, to a missense variant in DCLRE1C. Of the V segments, some could not be distinguished, including TRBV6-2 and TRBV6-3, and were excluded. Among TCR beta chains, those listed as cytomegalovirus-associated numbered approximately 150. Later analysis found that TCR beta chains associated with HLA were more clonally expanded than other, equally common chains.

The PCR used 60 Vbeta and 13 Jbeta primers. Generated by immunoSEQ multiplex PCR, the TCRdb table keeps only in-frame clones and is missing some. The data contain under 250,000 clones, about 72% of them singletons. The chain combines TRBV5-1 with TRBJ1-1, with D uncertain. Material: PBMCs. This TCR was recovered from a male donor in good health and CMV-seronegative. CDR3 bases: TGCGCCAGCAGCCGAGACTTGAACACTGAAGCTTTCTTT. Its translation is CASSRDLNTEAFF. The full variable domain, completed using reference TRBV5-1 and TRBJ1-1, is KAGVTQTPRYLIKTRGQQVTLSCSPISGHRSVSWYQQTPGQGLQFLFEYFSETQRNKGNFPGRFSGRQFSNSRSEMNVSTLELGDSALYLCASSRDLNTEAFFGQGTRLTVV.